This T cell receptor (beta chain) was identified in a study of CD8+ T cells in alopecia areata. Germline V gene lookup returns CDR1 GTSNPN and CDR2 SVGIG (reference sequence). The CDR3 loop spans 12 amino acids. V was clipped by 5 bases and J by 6 bases, with 13 bases between them. It was cDNA, reverse transcribed from extracted RNA, that served as the sequencing template. Repertoires were generated with immunoSEQ multiplex PCR, while TCRdb's copy carries only in-frame clones and drops some. The table records some 170,000 clones, 67% of them present only once. General study findings and limits: Scalp samples also yield sequences from resident alphabeta T cells of normal skin.

For this clone: Its target is unknown.

The chain carries TRBV30 and TRBJ1-1, with D maybe TRBD1 (6 bases). The sequence was obtained from a human donor with alopecia areata. Here the sequenced sample was CD8+ T cells sorted from blood, taken at week 0. The CDR3 DNA reads TGTGCCTGGCGGGACACAGGCGCTGAAGCTTTCTTT. Translation: CAWRDTGAEAFF.